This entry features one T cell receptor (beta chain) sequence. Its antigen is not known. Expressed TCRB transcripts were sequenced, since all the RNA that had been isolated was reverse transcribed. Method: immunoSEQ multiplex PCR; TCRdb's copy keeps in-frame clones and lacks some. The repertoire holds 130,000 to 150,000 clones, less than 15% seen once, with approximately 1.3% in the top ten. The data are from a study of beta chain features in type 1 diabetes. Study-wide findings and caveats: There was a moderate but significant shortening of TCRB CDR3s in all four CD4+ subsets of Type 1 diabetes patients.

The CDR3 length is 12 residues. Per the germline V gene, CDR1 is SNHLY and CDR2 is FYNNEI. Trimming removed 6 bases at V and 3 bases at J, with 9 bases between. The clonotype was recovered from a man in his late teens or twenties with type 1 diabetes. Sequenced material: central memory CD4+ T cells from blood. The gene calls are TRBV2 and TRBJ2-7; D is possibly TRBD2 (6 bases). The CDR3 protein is CASSGTGYEQYF. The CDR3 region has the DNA TGTGCCAGCAGCGGGACTGGCTACGAGCAGTACTTC.